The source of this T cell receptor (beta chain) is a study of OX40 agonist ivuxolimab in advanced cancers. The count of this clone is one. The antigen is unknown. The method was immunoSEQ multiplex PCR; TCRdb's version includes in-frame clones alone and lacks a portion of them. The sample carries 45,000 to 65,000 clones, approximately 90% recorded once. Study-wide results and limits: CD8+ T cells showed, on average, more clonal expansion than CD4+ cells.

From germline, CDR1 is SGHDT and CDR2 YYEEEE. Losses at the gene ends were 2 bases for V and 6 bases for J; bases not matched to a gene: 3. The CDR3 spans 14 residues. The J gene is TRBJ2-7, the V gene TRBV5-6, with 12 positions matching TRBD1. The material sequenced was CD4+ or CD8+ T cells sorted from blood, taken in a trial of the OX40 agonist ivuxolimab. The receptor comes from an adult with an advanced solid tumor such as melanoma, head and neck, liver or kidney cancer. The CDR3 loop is CASSFGTGGGEQYF. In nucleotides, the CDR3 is TGTGCCAGCAGCTTCGGGACAGGGGGCGGCGAGCAGTACTTC.